In this sample, the clone carrying this T cell receptor (beta chain) turned up a few times. The source of the sample is a study of cytomegalovirus exposure and HLA in healthy donors. 13 Jbeta primers and 60 Vbeta primers were used for the PCR. Sequenced by immunoSEQ multiplex PCR; TCRdb stores in-frame clones only, minus some. The top ten clones hold less than 20% of a sample with approximately 65,000 clones, 65% to 70% of them seen once. The specimen was PBMCs. This TCR was sampled from a man aged 40-55 years in good health and CMV-seropositive.

The CDR3 region is CASALAGGGSYEQYF. In nucleotides, the CDR3 is TGTGCCAGTGCACTAGCGGGAGGGGGCTCCTACGAGCAGTACTTC. V usage is TRBV19 and J usage is TRBJ2-7; 13 bases agree with TRBD2. This CDR3 is 15 amino acids long. Germline V gives CDR1 LNHDA, CDR2 SQIVND (reference sequence). Trimming cost V 8 bases and J 0 bases; bases outside gene matches: 4.